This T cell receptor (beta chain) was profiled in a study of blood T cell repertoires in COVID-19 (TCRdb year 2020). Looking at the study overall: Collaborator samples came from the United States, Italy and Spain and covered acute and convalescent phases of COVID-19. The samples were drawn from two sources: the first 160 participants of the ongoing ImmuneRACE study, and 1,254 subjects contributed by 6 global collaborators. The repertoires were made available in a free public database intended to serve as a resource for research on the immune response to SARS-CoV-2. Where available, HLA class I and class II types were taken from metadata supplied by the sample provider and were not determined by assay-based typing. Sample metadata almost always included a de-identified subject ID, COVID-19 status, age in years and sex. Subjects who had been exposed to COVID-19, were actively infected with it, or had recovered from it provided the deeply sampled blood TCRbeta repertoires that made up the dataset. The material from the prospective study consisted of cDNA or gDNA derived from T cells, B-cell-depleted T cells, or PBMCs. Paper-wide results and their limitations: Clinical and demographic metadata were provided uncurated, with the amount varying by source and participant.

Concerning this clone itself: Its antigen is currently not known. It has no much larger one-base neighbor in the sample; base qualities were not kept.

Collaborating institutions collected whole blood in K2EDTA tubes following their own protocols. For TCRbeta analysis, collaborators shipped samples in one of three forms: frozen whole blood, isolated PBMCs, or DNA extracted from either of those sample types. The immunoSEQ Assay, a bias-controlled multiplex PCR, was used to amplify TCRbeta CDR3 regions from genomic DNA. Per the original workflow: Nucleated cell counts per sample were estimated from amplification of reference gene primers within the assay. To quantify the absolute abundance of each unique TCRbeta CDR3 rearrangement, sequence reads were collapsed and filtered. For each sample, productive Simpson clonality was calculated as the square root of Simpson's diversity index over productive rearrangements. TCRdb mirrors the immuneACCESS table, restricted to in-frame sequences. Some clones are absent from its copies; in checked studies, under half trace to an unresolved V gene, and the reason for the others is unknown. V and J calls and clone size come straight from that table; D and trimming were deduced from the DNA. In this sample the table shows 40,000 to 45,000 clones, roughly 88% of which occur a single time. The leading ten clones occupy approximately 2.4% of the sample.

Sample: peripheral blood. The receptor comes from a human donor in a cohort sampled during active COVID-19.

This receptor has the CDR3 CASSQSHRDGYTF. The DNA sequence is given as TGTGCCAGCAGCCAAAGCCACAGGGATGGCTACACCTTC. Rearrangement joined TRBV3-1 (or the pseudogene TRBV3-2) to TRBJ1-2, and perhaps TRBD1 as D gene, on 6 matching bases. According to the germline V gene (reference sequence), CDR1 reads LGHDT and CDR2 reads YNNKEL. At the junction V is shortened by 2 bases and J by 6 bases, with 10 bases in between. Counted from cysteine to phenylalanine, this CDR3 has 13 amino acids. CDR3 DNA is the only sequence kept; it has 39 bases, read in frame from the first base.